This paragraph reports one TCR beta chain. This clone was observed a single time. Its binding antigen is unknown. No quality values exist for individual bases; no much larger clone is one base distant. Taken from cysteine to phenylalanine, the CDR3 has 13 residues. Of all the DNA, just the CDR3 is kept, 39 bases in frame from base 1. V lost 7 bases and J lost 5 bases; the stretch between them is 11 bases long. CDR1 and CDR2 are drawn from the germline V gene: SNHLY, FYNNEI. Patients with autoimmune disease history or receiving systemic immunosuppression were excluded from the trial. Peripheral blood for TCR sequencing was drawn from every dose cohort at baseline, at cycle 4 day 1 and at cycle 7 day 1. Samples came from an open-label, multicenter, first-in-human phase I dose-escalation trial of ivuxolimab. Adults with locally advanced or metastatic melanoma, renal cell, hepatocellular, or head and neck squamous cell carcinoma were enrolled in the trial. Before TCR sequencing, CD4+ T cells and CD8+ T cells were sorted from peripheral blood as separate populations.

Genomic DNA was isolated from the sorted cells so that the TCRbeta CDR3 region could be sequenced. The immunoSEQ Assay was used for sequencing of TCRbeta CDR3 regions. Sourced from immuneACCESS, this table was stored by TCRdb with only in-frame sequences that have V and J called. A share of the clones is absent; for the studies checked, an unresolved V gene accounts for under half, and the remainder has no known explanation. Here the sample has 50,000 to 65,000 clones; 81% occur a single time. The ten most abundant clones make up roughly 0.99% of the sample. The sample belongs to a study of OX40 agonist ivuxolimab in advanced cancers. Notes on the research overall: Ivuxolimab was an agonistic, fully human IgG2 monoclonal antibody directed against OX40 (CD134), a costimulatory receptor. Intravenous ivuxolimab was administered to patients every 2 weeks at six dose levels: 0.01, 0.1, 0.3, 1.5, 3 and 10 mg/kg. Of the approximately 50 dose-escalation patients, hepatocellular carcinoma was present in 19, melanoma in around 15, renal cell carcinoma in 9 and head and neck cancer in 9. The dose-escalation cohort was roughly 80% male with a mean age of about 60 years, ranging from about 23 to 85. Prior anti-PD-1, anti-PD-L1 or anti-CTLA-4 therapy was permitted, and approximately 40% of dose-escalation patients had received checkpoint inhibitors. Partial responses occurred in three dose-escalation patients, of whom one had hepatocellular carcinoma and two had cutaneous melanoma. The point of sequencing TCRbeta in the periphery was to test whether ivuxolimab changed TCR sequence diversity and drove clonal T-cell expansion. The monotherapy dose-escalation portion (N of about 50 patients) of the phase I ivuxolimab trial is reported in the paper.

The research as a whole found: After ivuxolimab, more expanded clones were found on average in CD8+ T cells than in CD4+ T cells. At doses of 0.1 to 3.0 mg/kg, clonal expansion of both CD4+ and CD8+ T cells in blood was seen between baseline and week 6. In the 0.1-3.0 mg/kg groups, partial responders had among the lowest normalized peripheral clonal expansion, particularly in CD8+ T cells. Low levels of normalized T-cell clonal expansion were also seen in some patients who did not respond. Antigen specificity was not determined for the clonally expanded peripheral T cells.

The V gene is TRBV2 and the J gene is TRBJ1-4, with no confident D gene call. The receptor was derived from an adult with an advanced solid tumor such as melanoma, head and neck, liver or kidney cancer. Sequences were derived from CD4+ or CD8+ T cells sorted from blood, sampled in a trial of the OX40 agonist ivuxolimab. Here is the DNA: TGTGCCAGCATGAGTGGTAGGAATGAAAAACTGTTTTTT. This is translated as CASMSGRNEKLFF.